These T cell receptor beta chains were read from a single sample in a study of blood T cell repertoires in COVID-19. Profiling relied on immunoSEQ multiplex PCR, and the TCRdb table lists in-frame clones only, not all of them. Of over 40,000 clones in the sample, roughly nine tenths were seen once. The sample taken for sequencing was peripheral blood. The receptor source for this set is an older man with active COVID-19. The CDR3 runs from the conserved cysteine through the conserved F or W. D genes are given only for firm matches. Only some rows state a clone size, as once, few, many or a class for expanded clones.

V	size	J	D	DNA	CDR3
TRBV5-1	once	TRBJ1-4	NA	TGCGCCAGCTGTGCCAGGTGTAATGAAAAACTGTTTTTT	CASCARCNEKLFF
TRBV5-6	once	TRBJ1-2	NA	TGTGCCAGCAGCTCCCCCCGACAGGAGAACTATGGCTACACCTTC	CASSSPRQENYGYTF
TRBV24-1	NA	TRBJ2-5	TRBD2	TGTGCCACCCGTGGGGGGGATGGGACCCAGTACTTC	CATRGGDGTQYF
TRBV5-1	NA	TRBJ1-6	TRBD1	TGCGCCAGCAGCTTGGTACAGGGGGGCAGTTCACCCCTCCACTTT	CASSLVQGGSSPLHF
TRBV5-8	NA	TRBJ2-5	TRBD1	TGTGCCAGCAGCGGGACAGTTCAAGAGACCCAGTACTTC	CASSGTVQETQYF
TRBV6-5	NA	TRBJ1-2	TRBD1	TGTGCCAGCAGTTACCGGGACAGGGGGATCTATGGCTACACCTTC	CASSYRDRGIYGYTF
TRBV27	NA	TRBJ2-5	NA	TGTGCCAGCAGCGGGGGCGGGGGCCCCAGGAGGGAGACCCAGTACTTC	CASSGGGGPRRETQYF
TRBV30	NA	TRBJ2-7	TRBD1	TGTGCCTGGAGGTTGAAGGGGGCGCCGATCTACGAGCAGTACTTC	CAWRLKGAPIYEQYF
TRBV6-5	NA	TRBJ2-1	NA	TGTGCCAGCAGAACACTGAGCGTTGGTTATGAGCAGTTCTTC	CASRTLSVGYEQFF
TRBV4-1	NA	TRBJ2-2	TRBD1	TGCGCCAGCAGTACCCAGGGGGTAAACACCGGGGAGCTGTTTTTT	CASSTQGVNTGELFF
TRBV9	once	TRBJ2-5	TRBD2	TGTGCCAGCAGCGTAGTAGCGGGGGTCGGAGAGACCCAGTACTTC	CASSVVAGVGETQYF
TRBV18	once	TRBJ1-5	NA	TGTGCCAGCTCACTTCAGGGAGGGAGCAATCAGCCCCAGCATTTT	CASSLQGGSNQPQHF
TRBV19	NA	TRBJ1-3	NA	TGTGCCAGTAGTGATTCGTCAAGATTACTTGCTGGAAACACCATATATTTT	CASSDSSRLLAGNTIYF
TRBV7-9	NA	TRBJ2-5	NA	TGTGCCAGCAGCTTAGGACTTTCCGGGACCCAGTACTTC	CASSLGLSGTQYF
TRBV19	once	TRBJ1-2	TRBD1	TGTGCCAGTAGTACTACAGGGGGCGTTGACTATGGCTACACCTTC	CASSTTGGVDYGYTF
TRBV6-5	NA	TRBJ1-4	NA	TGTGCCAGCAGACCCCCGGGGATAGGGGAAAAACTGTTTTTT	CASRPPGIGEKLFF
TRBV2	NA	TRBJ1-1	NA	TGTGCCAGCAGACAGGGAATGAACACTGAAGCTTTCTTT	CASRQGMNTEAFF
TRBV4-3	NA	TRBJ2-1	TRBD2	TGCGCCAGCAGCCAAGTTAGCCTAGCGGGGCCCTACAATGAGCAGTTCTTC	CASSQVSLAGPYNEQFF
TRBV29-1	once	TRBJ1-4	NA	TGCAGCGCTGGGCGGGGAGATCGGGGTGAAAAACTGTTTTTT	CSAGRGDRGEKLFF
TRBV10-2	once	TRBJ1-1	TRBD1	TGCGCCAGCCTTGCCGGGACAGTGAACACTGAAGCTTTCTTT	CASLAGTVNTEAFF
TRBV25-1	NA	TRBJ1-6	TRBD1	TGTGCCAGCAGTGTCGGAACAGGGGGAGGAAATTCACCCCTCCACTTT	CASSVGTGGGNSPLHF
TRBV9	NA	TRBJ1-4	TRBD1	TGTGCCAGCAGCGTAGGAGCCTCAGGGACAGGGGCAGGTGAAAAACTGTTTTTT	CASSVGASGTGAGEKLFF
TRBV5-4	NA	TRBJ1-2	TRBD1	TGTGCCAGCAGCCCAACCCGGGACAGGGGTGTCGGCTACACCTTC	CASSPTRDRGVGYTF
TRBV3-1/TRBV3-2	NA	TRBJ2-7	NA	TGTGCCAGCAGCCAAGGCCGGACAGAAACCTCCTACGAGCAGTACTTC	CASSQGRTETSYEQYF
TRBV5-1	NA	TRBJ1-1	NA	TGCGCCAGCAGCTTGATGGCGGGGACTGAAGCTTTCTTT	CASSLMAGTEAFF
TRBV4-3	NA	TRBJ2-1	TRBD2	TGCGCCAGCAGCCAAGACGTGGTAGCTAGCGGGGGGGCCGGGTGGAATGAGCAGTTCTTC	CASSQDVVASGGAGWNEQFF
TRBV5-4	NA	TRBJ2-3	TRBD1	TGTGCCAGCAGATATGGACAGGGAAGCACAGATACGCAGTATTTT	CASRYGQGSTDTQYF
TRBV5-1	NA	TRBJ2-5	NA	TGCGCCAGCAGCTTGCAGAGGCCCCAAGAGACCCAGTACTTC	CASSLQRPQETQYF
TRBV10-3	NA	TRBJ2-7	TRBD2	TGTGCCATCAGTCCCGGACTAGCGGGGGCCTCCTACGAGCAGTACTTC	CAISPGLAGASYEQYF
TRBV5-1	NA	TRBJ2-1	NA	TGCGCCAGCAGCTTGCAAGCCGACTCCTACAATGAGCAGTTCTTC	CASSLQADSYNEQFF
TRBV19	NA	TRBJ2-7	NA	TGTGCCAGTAGTAACCCGGGACCGTCCGGGGGAAGGATTTCCTACGAGCAGTACTTC	CASSNPGPSGGRISYEQYF
TRBV4-1	NA	TRBJ2-5	TRBD2	TGCGCCAGCAGCCCCGCTGCGGGGGGATTATCGAAGACCCAGTACTTC	CASSPAAGGLSKTQYF
TRBV30	NA	TRBJ1-5	NA	TGTGCCTGGAGTCGGCTTTCAGGGCAGCCCCAGCATTTT	CAWSRLSGQPQHF
TRBV15	NA	TRBJ1-4	NA	TGTGCCACCAGCAGAGATCTCCGGGGAGGGGAAAAACTGTTTTTT	CATSRDLRGGEKLFF
TRBV29-1	NA	TRBJ2-7	NA	TGCAGCGGTATTAGTGACTCCTACGAGCAGTACTTC	CSGISDSYEQYF
TRBV12-3/TRBV12-4	NA	TRBJ2-3	TRBD1	TGTGCCAGCAGCAGGGGGAGCACAGATACGCAGTATTTT	CASSRGSTDTQYF
TRBV2	NA	TRBJ2-5	TRBD2	TGTGCCAGCTGCCCTAGCGGGGGGTGGGAGACCCAGTACTTC	CASCPSGGWETQYF
TRBV4-3	NA	TRBJ1-3	NA	TGCGCCAGCAGCCAAACTCTCTCTGGAAACACCATATATTTT	CASSQTLSGNTIYF
TRBV9	NA	TRBJ2-5	TRBD1	TGTGCCAGCAGCGTAGGAGCAGGGGGCATGGGAGAGACCCAGTACTTC	CASSVGAGGMGETQYF
TRBV5-4	NA	TRBJ2-5	NA	TGTGCCAGCAGCTTGGAGGCAGGCTTTCAAGAGACCCAGTACTTC	CASSLEAGFQETQYF
TRBV5-1	once	TRBJ2-5	TRBD1	TGCGCCAGCAGCCGACAGGGTCGGGGAGAGACCCAGTACTTC	CASSRQGRGETQYF
TRBV18	NA	TRBJ1-2	NA	TGTGCCAGCTCACCCCGGACGGGAACTAACTATGGCTACACCTTC	CASSPRTGTNYGYTF
TRBV14	NA	TRBJ2-7	NA	TGTGCCAGCAGCCAAGATTTCGGGTATTCCTACGAGCAGTACTTC	CASSQDFGYSYEQYF
TRBV27	NA	TRBJ1-2	TRBD1	TGTGCCAGCAGCCGAGTGACAGGGGTGTATGGCTACACCTTC	CASSRVTGVYGYTF
TRBV6-6	NA	TRBJ2-3	NA	TGTGCCAGCAGTCCCTGGGAGGGGGATTCCGGAACTCGCACAGATACGCAGTATTTT	CASSPWEGDSGTRTDTQYF
TRBV7-2	NA	TRBJ2-7	TRBD1	TGTGCCAGCAGCCAACAGGGGAGCTCCAACGAGCAGTACTTC	CASSQQGSSNEQYF